This entry lists 19 T cell receptor beta chains sequenced from one sample in a study of response to subunit inactivated influenza vaccine (dated by TCRdb to the late 2010s). Preparation of the library involved RT-PCR. Sequencing instrument: Illumina HiSeq 2500. TCRdb cleaned the public reads at Q25 with fastp, built clones with MiXCR and kept in-frame beta chains. A single entry per CDR3 protein holds the most common genes and DNA from its merged rows. For this sample the table gives roughly 550,000 distinct CDR3 sequences, of which approximately 20% were detected only once. The ten biggest clones cover approximately 3% of the sample. The data were also submitted as part of a second study, on T cells expressing NK-cell markers. As the second paper documents: TCR beta cDNA libraries were made by 5'RACE template switching that added a universal primer site and unique molecular identifiers.

This specimen consisted of CD4+ T cells sorted from PBMCs, obtained 11 to 12 days after vaccination. The source is a man aged 50 to 59 who received an inactivated influenza vaccine. Donor details come from another sample of the same person, matched by shared clones.

The gene calls are TRBV7-8 and TRBJ2-1, with 7 bases lining up with TRBD2. Losses at the gene ends were 5 bases for V and 14 bases for J; bases not matched to a gene: 9. Germline V gene lookup returns CDR1 SGHVS and CDR2 FQNEAQ. The CDR3 runs 12 residues. For the CDR3, the DNA is TGTGCCAGCAGCCTAGTGGGGGGAGGGAAGTTCTTC. Translating it yields CASSLVGGGKFF. Full variable domain (remainder filled in from reference TRBV7-8 and TRBJ2-1): GAGVSQSPRYKVAKRGQDVALRCDPISGHVSLFWYQQALGQGPEFLTYFQNEAQLDKSGLPSDRFFAERPEGSVSTLKIQRTQQEDSAVYLCASSLVGGGKFFGPGTRLTVL.

This clonotype was found a few times. The J gene is TRBJ2-6, the V gene TRBV10-3; 7 positions match TRBD1. V lost 5 bases to trimming and J lost 0 bases; unmatched junction nucleotides: 13. Germline V gene sequence: CDR1 ENHRY, CDR2 SYGVKD. The CDR3 is 19 amino acids. CDR3 bases: TGTGCCATCAGTAATCCGGGACAGATAACTCTCTCTGGGGCCAACGTCCTGACTTTC. It encodes CAISNPGQITLSGANVLTF.

This chain uses TRBV6-1 with TRBJ2-7; D is possibly TRBD1 or TRBD2 (5 bases each). Deletions cut 7 bases from V and 7 bases from J, with 26 bases between. Germline CDR1 is MNHNS and CDR2 is SASEGT. The CDR3 has 16 amino acids. CDR3 in DNA: TGTGCCAGCACTCGGGGACGTGCCAGGGCGTTGGGGGAGCAGTACTTC. Translating gives CASTRGRARALGEQYF.

The chain uses TRBV12-3 or TRBV12-4 and TRBJ2-3; D ambiguous. This CDR3 is built from 16 residues. V lost 0 bases and J lost 1, with 11 bases in between. The CDR3 nucleotides are TGTGCCAGCAGTTTAGCTCCTAGTTTGGGCACAGATACGCAGTATTTT. Translation: CASSLAPSLGTDTQYF.

This chain connects TRBV6-2 or TRBV6-3 to TRBJ2-1; tentatively, D is TRBD2 (7 bases). Deletions cut 4 bases from V and 7 bases from J, with 11 bases between. The CDR3 consists of 13 residues. CDR1 and CDR2 from the germline V gene are MNHEY and SVGEGT. As DNA, the CDR3 is TGTGCCAGCAGTTTCGGGGGGCGAAATGAGCAGTTCTTC. Amino acids: CASSFGGRNEQFF.

This clonotype was counted only a few times. The CDR3 loop reads CAISGSRGTGDGYTF. The CDR3 DNA follows: TGTGCCATCAGTGGATCTAGAGGGACAGGGGATGGCTACACCTTC. The chain carries TRBV10-3 and TRBJ1-2, with TRBD1 matching 10 bases. The CDR3 totals 15 residues. The V gene's germline CDR1 is ENHRY and CDR2 SYGVKD. Trimming at V came to 4 bases and at J to 6 bases, leaving 8 bases not matched to a gene.

The CDR3 bases are TGTGCCAGCAGTTCTCAGCGGGAATACCTCAATGAGCAGTTCTTC. It codes for CASSSQREYLNEQFF. The chain is built from TRBV6-2 or TRBV6-3 and TRBJ2-1, with TRBD2 matching over 7 bases. Trimming removed 4 bases from V and 6 bases from J; junction bases left unmatched: 9. The CDR3 has 15 amino acids. The germline V gene has CDR1 MNHEY and CDR2 SVGEGT.

V and J are TRBV6-1 and TRBJ2-7; 11 nucleotides align to TRBD2. CDR3 size: 15 residues. The junction had 8 bases not matched to a gene; V was cut back by 6 bases and J by 4 bases. Germline CDR1 and CDR2: MNHNS and SASEGT. The CDR3 DNA reads as TGTGCCAGCAGCCGCACCCTAGCGGGGGGTTACGAGCAGTACTTC. This codes for CASSRTLAGGYEQYF.

The chain uses TRBV10-3 and TRBJ1-4; D may be TRBD1 (5 bases). Between the trimmed V and J ends, which lost 6 bases and 7 bases, there was a span of 12 bases. CDR1 ENHRY and CDR2 SYGVKD come from the germline V gene. The CDR3 sequence is 13 residues long. CDR3 DNA: TGTGCCATCAGCCGGTCAGGGCGTGAAAAACTGTTTTTT. Translation gives CAISRSGREKLFF.

This chain links TRBV28 with TRBJ2-3; 8 bases map to TRBD2. The CDR3 is made up of 15 amino acids. V shed 3 bases and J 2 bases; nucleotides not matched to a gene: 4. Looked up from germline, CDR1 is MDHEN and CDR2 is SYDVKM. DNA for the CDR3: TGTGCCAGCAGTTTCGGCGGGGGGCACACAGATACGCAGTATTTT. This sequence encodes CASSFGGGHTDTQYF. Variable domain in full (rest from reference TRBV28 and TRBJ2-3): DVKVTQSSRYLVKRTGEKVFLECVQDMDHENMFWYRQDPGLGLRLIYFSYDVKMKEKGDIPEGYSVSREKKERFSLILESASTNQTSMYLCASSFGGGHTDTQYFGPGTRLTVL.

The CDR3 here is CASSLWGIDKNIQYF. CDR3 coding DNA: TGTGCCAGCAGCCTGTGGGGCATCGACAAAAACATTCAGTACTTC. V gene TRBV28 combines with J gene TRBJ2-4; tentatively, D is TRBD1 (5 bases). This CDR3 is 15 amino acids long. Trimming removed 6 bases at V and 3 bases at J, with 15 bases between. Germline V gene sequence: CDR1 MDHEN, CDR2 SYDVKM.

The rearrangement uses TRBV5-8 and TRBJ2-1, with TRBD1 matching over 11 bases. This CDR3 region has 14 residues. Losses at the gene ends were 4 bases for V and 7 bases for J; bases not matched to a gene: 4. The germline gives CDR1 SGHTS, CDR2 YDEGEE. The CDR3 sequence is CASSPDRGRNEQFF. CDR3 DNA: TGTGCCAGCAGCCCGGACAGGGGGCGGAATGAGCAGTTCTTC.

The chain combines TRBV20-1 with TRBJ1-2, with TRBD1 identical over 10 bases. Germline CDR1 reads DFQATT; CDR2 reads SNEGSKA (reference sequence). Losses at the gene ends were 4 bases for V and 8 bases for J; bases not matched to a gene: 13. The CDR3 has 15 residues. CDR3 loop: CSATLTGGRFRGYTF. In DNA, the CDR3 is TGCAGTGCTACCCTGACAGGGGGCCGCTTTAGGGGCTACACCTTC.

There are a few counts of this clonotype. V and J are TRBV5-1 and TRBJ1-1; D might be TRBD1 (6 bases). The V end lost 1 base, the J end lost 6 bases, and 13 bases lay between the germline ends. This CDR3 comprises 14 residues. Per the germline V gene, CDR1 is SGHRS and CDR2 is YFSETQ. The CDR3 sequence: CASSLTGGIAEAFF. The CDR3 DNA is TGCGCCAGCAGCTTGACCGGGGGCATCGCTGAAGCTTTCTTT.

This clonotype appeared many times. The rearrangement joins TRBV7-2 to TRBJ2-2; D gene ambiguous. The germline V gene encodes CDR1 SGHTA and CDR2 FQGNSA. V lost 1 base, J lost 4 bases, and 1 base lay in between. The CDR3 consists of 12 residues. The CDR3 DNA reads TGTGCCAGCAGCTTAGGCACCGGGGAGCTGTTTTTT. The encoded protein is CASSLGTGELFF.

The chain is built from TRBV28 and TRBJ2-5; possibly TRBD1 for D (6 bases). V lost 1 base and J lost 3, with 12 bases in between. The V gene's germline CDR1 is MDHEN and CDR2 SYDVKM. The length of the CDR3 is 15 residues. CDR3 amino acids: CASSLSGGQKETQYF. CDR3 coding DNA: TGTGCCAGCAGTTTATCCGGAGGACAGAAAGAGACCCAGTACTTC.

This clonotype was counted between two and nine times. The chain recombines TRBV7-2 with TRBJ2-3; D gene unclear. The V gene's germline CDR1 is SGHTA and CDR2 FQGNSA. V lost 2 bases, J lost 2 bases, and 11 bases lay in between. This CDR3 is 15 amino acids long. The CDR3 loop is CASSLRYGYTDTQYF. CDR3 in DNA: TGTGCCAGCAGCTTACGGTACGGCTACACAGATACGCAGTATTTT.

The chain is built from TRBV24-1 and TRBJ2-5; 9 bases line up with TRBD1. Germline-derived CDR1 and CDR2 are KGHDR and SFDVKD. J lost 5 bases, V lost 4 bases, and 10 bases had no gene match. CDR3 length equals 16 residues. CDR3 sequence reads: CATSEMGQGLGETQYF. The CDR3 coding sequence is TGTGCCACCAGTGAAATGGGACAGGGCCTGGGGGAGACCCAGTACTTC.

The V call is TRBV18, the J call TRBJ2-3; D remains ambiguous. The CDR3 contains 15 residues. CDR1 is KGHSH and CDR2 is LQKENI in the germline V gene. V lost 3 bases, J lost 8 bases, and 18 bases lay in between. The CDR3 loop is CASSPDPLRVGTQYF. For the CDR3, the DNA is TGTGCCAGCTCACCGGACCCTCTCCGTGTTGGTACGCAGTATTTT. The full variable domain, its missing parts supplied by reference TRBV18 and TRBJ2-3, is NAGVMQNPRHLVRRRGQEARLRCSPMKGHSHVYWYRQLPEEGLKFMVYLQKENIIDESGMPKERFSAEFPKEGPSILRIQQVVRGDSAAYFCASSPDPLRVGTQYFGPGTRLTVL.